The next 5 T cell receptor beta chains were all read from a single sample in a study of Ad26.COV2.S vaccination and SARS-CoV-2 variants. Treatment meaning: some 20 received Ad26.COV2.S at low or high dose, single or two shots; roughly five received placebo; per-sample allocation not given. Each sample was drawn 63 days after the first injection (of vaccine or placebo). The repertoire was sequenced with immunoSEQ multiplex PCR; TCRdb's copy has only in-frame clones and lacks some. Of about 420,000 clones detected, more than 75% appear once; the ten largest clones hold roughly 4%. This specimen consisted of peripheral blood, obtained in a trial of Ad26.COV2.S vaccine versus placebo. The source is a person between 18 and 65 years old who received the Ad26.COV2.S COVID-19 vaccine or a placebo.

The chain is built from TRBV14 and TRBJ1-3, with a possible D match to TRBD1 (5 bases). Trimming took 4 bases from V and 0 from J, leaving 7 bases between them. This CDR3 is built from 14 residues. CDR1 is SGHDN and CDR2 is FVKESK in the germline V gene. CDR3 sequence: CASSRDSSGNTIYF. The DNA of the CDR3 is TGTGCCAGCAGCCGTGACAGCTCTGGAAACACCATATATTTT.

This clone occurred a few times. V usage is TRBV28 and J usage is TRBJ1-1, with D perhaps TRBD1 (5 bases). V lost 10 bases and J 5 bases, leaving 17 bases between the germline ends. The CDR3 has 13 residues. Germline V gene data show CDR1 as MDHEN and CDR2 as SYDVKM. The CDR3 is CATNPGRRTEAFF. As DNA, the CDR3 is TGTGCCACCAACCCAGGGAGGCGAACTGAAGCTTTCTTT.

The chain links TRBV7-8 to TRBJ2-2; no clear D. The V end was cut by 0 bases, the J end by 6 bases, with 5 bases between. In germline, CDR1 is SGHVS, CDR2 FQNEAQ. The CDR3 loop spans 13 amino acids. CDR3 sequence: CASSLARPGELFF. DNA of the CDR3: TGTGCCAGCAGCTTAGCCCGGCCCGGGGAGCTGTTTTTT.

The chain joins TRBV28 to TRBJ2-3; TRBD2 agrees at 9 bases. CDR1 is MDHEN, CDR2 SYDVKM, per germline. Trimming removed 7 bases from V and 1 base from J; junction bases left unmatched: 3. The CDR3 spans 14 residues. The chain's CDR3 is CASKPSGGTDTQYF. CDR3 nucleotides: TGTGCCAGCAAGCCTAGCGGGGGCACAGATACGCAGTATTTT.

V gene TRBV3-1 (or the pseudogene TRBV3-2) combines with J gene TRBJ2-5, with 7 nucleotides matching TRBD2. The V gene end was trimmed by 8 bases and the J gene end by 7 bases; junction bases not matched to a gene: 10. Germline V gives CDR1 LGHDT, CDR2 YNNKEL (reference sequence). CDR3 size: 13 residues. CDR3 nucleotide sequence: TGTGCCAGCGGCGAGGTCGGACTAGGGACCCAGTACTTC. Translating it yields CASGEVGLGTQYF.